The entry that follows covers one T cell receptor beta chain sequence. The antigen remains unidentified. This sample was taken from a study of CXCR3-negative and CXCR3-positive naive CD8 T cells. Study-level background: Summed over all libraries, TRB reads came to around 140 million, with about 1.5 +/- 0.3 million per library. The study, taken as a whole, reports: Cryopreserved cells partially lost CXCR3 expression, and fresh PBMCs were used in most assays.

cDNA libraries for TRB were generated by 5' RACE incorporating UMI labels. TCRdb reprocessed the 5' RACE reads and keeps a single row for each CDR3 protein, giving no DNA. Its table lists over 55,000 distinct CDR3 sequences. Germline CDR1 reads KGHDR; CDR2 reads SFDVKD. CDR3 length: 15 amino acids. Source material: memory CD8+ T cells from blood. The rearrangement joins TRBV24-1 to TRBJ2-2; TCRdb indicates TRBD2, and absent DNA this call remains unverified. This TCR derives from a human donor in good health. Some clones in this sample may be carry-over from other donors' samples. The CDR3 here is CATSDSTLETGELFF.